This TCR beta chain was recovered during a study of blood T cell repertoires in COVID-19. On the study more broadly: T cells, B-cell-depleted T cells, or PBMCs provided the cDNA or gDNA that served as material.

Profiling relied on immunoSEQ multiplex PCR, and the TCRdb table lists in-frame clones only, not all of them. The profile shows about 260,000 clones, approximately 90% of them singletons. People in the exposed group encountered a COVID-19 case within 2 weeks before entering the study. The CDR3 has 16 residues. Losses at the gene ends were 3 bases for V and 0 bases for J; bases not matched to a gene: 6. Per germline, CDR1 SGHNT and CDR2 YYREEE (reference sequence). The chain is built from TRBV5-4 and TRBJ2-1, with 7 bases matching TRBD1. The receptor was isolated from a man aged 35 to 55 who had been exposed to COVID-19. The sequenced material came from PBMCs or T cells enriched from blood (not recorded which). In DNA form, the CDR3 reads TGTGCCAGCAGCTCCAAACAGGGGAGCTCCTACAATGAGCAGTTCTTC. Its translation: CASSSKQGSSYNEQFF.